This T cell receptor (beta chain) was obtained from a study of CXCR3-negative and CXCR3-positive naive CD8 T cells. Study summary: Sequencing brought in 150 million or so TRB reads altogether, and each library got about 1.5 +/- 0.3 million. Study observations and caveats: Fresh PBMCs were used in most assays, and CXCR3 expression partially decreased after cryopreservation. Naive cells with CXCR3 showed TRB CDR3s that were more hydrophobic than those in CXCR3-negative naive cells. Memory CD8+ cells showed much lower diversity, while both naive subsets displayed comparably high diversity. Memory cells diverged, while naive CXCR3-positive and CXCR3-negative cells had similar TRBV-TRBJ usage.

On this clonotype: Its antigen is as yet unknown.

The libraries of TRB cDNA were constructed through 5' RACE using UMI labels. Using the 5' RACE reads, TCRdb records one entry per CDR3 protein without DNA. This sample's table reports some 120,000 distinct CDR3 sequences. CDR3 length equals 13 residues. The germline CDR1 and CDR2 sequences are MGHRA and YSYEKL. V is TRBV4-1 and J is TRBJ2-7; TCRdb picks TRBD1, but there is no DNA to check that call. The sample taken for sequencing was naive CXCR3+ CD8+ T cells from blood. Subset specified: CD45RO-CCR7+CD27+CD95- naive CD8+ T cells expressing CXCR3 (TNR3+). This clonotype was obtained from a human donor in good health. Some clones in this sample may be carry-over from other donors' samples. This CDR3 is CTSSQGPSYEQYF.